Following are 31 T cell receptor beta chains from one sample sequenced in a study of regulatory T cells in long-lasting Graves disease. Time point denoted: newly diagnosed GD, antithyroid drugs for less than 3 months. The TCR library used RNA extracted from PBMCs. Researchers made TCR beta libraries by using iRepertoire HTBI primers and running Arm-PCR on CDR3 regions. TCRdb re-called the multiplex PCR reads with MiXCR, one entry per CDR3 protein. In the table there are about 530,000 distinct CDR3 sequences, 15% to 20% of which are singletons. These data also formed part of another study, on T cells in Graves' hyperthyroidism and ophthalmopathy.

Sequenced here: peripheral blood mononuclear cells (PBMCs), sampled at new diagnosis, from a patient treated with antithyroid drugs. The source of these receptors is a woman aged 35 to 60 with Graves disease.

This clonotype was seen a handful of times. J is TRBJ1-5 and V is TRBV16, with 9 positions matching TRBD1. The V segment lost 0 bases and the J segment 0 bases; nucleotides outside the gene matches: 6. The CDR3 has 18 residues. From germline, CDR1 is KGHSY and CDR2 FQNENV. This CDR3 reads CASSQSTGGSPSNQPQHF. As DNA, the CDR3 is TGTGCCAGCAGCCAATCGACAGGGGGGAGTCCTAGCAATCAGCCCCAGCATTTT.

As for this clonotype: A much larger clone sits a single nucleotide away, making a read error possible. In nucleotides, the CDR3 is TGTGCCAGCAAACCACAGGGGAGGAACTATGGCTACACCTTC. Protein product: CASKPQGRNYGYTF. The V call is TRBV27, the J call TRBJ1-2; 7 bases map to TRBD1. Germline V gene sequence: CDR1 MNHEY, CDR2 SMNVEV (reference sequence). This CDR3 region has 14 residues. The ends lost 7 bases at V and 2 bases at J; junction bases unmatched: 7.

This clonotype was seen a handful of times. The V and J genes are TRBV20-1 and TRBJ1-1; no clear D gene. The germline V gene encodes CDR1 DFQATT and CDR2 SNEGSKA (reference sequence). The germline V and J ends were trimmed by 1 base and 2 bases, with 8 bases remaining between them. This CDR3 is built from 13 residues. Here the CDR3 DNA reads TGCAGTGCTAGAGGGTCGGTTAACACTGAAGCTTTCTTT. As protein: CSARGSVNTEAFF.

This clonotype was detected only a few times. J is TRBJ1-2 and V is TRBV12-3 or TRBV12-4; D is unclear. There are 12 residues in the CDR3. The ends were cut back, 3 bases at V and 6 bases at J, with 8 bases in the middle. The CDR3 DNA is TGTGCCAGCAGTTTTACGCAGGATGGCTACACCTTC. The encoded protein is CASSFTQDGYTF.

The rearrangement joins TRBV28 to TRBJ1-5; D possibly corresponds to TRBD1 (6 bases). There are 15 residues in the CDR3. CDR1 and CDR2 from the germline V gene are MDHEN and SYDVKM. V was cut by 5 bases and J by 1 base, with 12 bases left in between. The CDR3 nucleotides are TGTGCCAGCAGTAAGGGACATTTAAGCAATCAGCCCCAGCATTTT. It translates to CASSKGHLSNQPQHF.

This clonotype was counted between two and nine times. The V call is TRBV18, the J call TRBJ1-1; weak D call: TRBD1 (5 bases). Deletions cut 3 bases from V and 11 bases from J, with 25 bases between. CDR3 length: 16 amino acids. Germline V gene sequence: CDR1 KGHSH, CDR2 LQKENI. DNA of the CDR3: TGTGCCAGCTCACCTGGTTTTTCAGGGCTTTCGGGCGCCGCTTTCTTT. The encoded protein is CASSPGFSGLSGAAFF.

The V call is TRBV7-2, the J call TRBJ2-3; 8 bases fit TRBD2. CDR3 length equals 16 residues. The J segment lost 2 bases and the V segment lost 5 bases, leaving 9 bases of the junction unmatched. Germline V gene lookup returns CDR1 SGHTA and CDR2 FQGNSA. This CDR3 reads CASSMTGGGFTDTQYF. CDR3 DNA sequence: TGTGCCAGCAGCATGACTGGCGGGGGGTTCACAGATACGCAGTATTTT.

This clonotype has just a few counts. This chain joins TRBV7-3 and TRBJ1-2, with 9 bases aligning to TRBD1. From germline, CDR1 is SGHTA and CDR2 FQGTGA. The CDR3 runs to 18 residues. V gave up 5 bases and J gave up 0 bases; unmatched junction bases: 13. The CDR3 nucleotides are TGTGCCAGCAGCCCGACTCAAGACAGGGGGAAAGCTAACTATGGCTACACCTTC. This sequence encodes CASSPTQDRGKANYGYTF.

This clonotype appeared many times. The chain employs TRBV2 and TRBJ1-5; possible D gene TRBD1, 6 bases. The CDR3 runs to 15 residues. Trimming took off 3 bases at V and 6 bases at J, with 15 bases between the two ends. Per the germline V gene, CDR1 is SNHLY and CDR2 is FYNNEI. The CDR3 region is CASSDQGIGGQPQHF. CDR3 DNA sequence: TGTGCCAGCAGTGACCAGGGGATAGGGGGTCAGCCCCAGCATTTT.

The chain employs TRBV7-9 and TRBJ2-7, with 10 positions matching TRBD2. This CDR3 comprises 14 residues. Germline CDR1 is SEHNR and CDR2 is FQNEAQ (reference sequence). With V trimmed by 7 bases and J by 3 bases, 6 bases remained unmatched. CDR3 residues: CASTLAGVRYEQYF. CDR3 coding DNA: TGTGCCAGCACCCTAGCGGGGGTCCGCTACGAGCAGTACTTC.

This clonotype was seen ten or more times. The CDR3 nucleotides are TGTGCCAGCAGCTCCGACGGCCAGAACACTGAAGCTTTCTTT. Encoded protein: CASSSDGQNTEAFF. The V gene is TRBV7-3, the J gene TRBJ1-1; D unresolved. From germline, CDR1 is SGHTA and CDR2 FQGTGA. This CDR3 spans 14 amino acids. Trimming pared 4 bases from V and 1 base from J, leaving 10 bases between.

This clonotype appeared many times. The gene calls are TRBV5-1 and TRBJ2-7; D possibly matches TRBD1 or TRBD2 (5 bases each). Germline CDR1 is SGHRS and CDR2 is YFSETQ. CDR3 length: 15 residues. V lost 2 bases, J lost 7 bases, and 19 bases lay in between. CDR3 amino acids: CASSLQPEGLGEQYF. In DNA, the CDR3 is TGCGCCAGCAGCTTACAACCCGAGGGGCTGGGGGAGCAGTACTTC.

The chain employs TRBV6-9 and TRBJ2-7; 9 bases match TRBD2. V lost 3 bases and J lost 2; bases outside the gene matches: 8. The germline V gene encodes CDR1 MNHGY and CDR2 SVAAGI. CDR3 size: 16 residues. In DNA, the CDR3 is TGTGCCAGCAGTTACTCAGGGGTAGCGGGAGCCTACGAGCAGTACTTC. Encoded protein: CASSYSGVAGAYEQYF.

At least ten counts were recorded for this clonotype. The gene calls are TRBV12-3 or TRBV12-4 and TRBJ1-1; maybe TRBD1 (5 bases). The CDR3 is made up of 13 amino acids. The ends were cut back, 8 bases at V and 0 bases at J, with 10 bases in the middle. Here the CDR3 DNA reads TGTGCCAGCCGCGGGGCCATGAACACTGAAGCTTTCTTT. This translates into CASRGAMNTEAFF.

The chain carries TRBV19 and TRBJ1-5; 7 bases match TRBD1. V was clipped by 5 bases and J by 7 bases; unmatched bases: 8. Germline values: CDR1 LNHDA, CDR2 SQIVND (reference sequence). This CDR3 contains 14 residues. The CDR3 nucleotides read TGTGCCAGTAGTCCCGACAGGGAGTTCCAGCCCCAGCATTTT. This sequence encodes CASSPDREFQPQHF.

In its sample, this clonotype was seen many times. The chain uses TRBV20-1 and TRBJ1-4; a weak D match, TRBD1 (5 bases). V lost 3 bases and J lost 8, with 10 bases in between. The CDR3 totals 12 residues. Germline V gene lookup returns CDR1 DFQATT and CDR2 SNEGSKA (reference sequence). CDR3 bases: TGCAGTGCTAGTGGTAGGGACGAAAAACTGTTTTTT. Translating gives CSASGRDEKLFF.

Concerning this clonotype: A single base is all that separates this from a far larger clone, so a read error is likely. The chain carries TRBV12-3 or TRBV12-4 and TRBJ2-3; 7 positions agree with TRBD2. The end of the DNA is better explained by TRBJ2-5, so the J call may be wrong. This CDR3 contains 15 residues. This CDR3 reads CANNVPRGGQETQYF. The CDR3 DNA follows: TGTGCCAACAACGTCCCGCGCGGGGGTCAGGAGACCCAGTACTTC.

J is TRBJ2-2 and V is TRBV18, with D perhaps TRBD1 (5 bases). Trimming stripped 0 bases from V and 4 bases from J, with 6 bases between. This CDR3 comprises 14 residues. From germline, CDR1 is KGHSH and CDR2 LQKENI. Here the CDR3 reads CASSPPTVTGELFF. The CDR3 DNA follows: TGTGCCAGCTCACCACCGACAGTCACCGGGGAGCTGTTTTTT.

This clonotype was counted many times. This sequence joins TRBV18 and TRBJ2-2; D remains unclear. Trimming cost V 3 bases and J 5 bases, with 10 bases left between them. Germline V gene data show CDR1 as KGHSH and CDR2 as LQKENI. The CDR3 loop spans 14 amino acids. DNA of the CDR3: TGTGCCAGCTCACCGCGACCGGTGACCGGGGAGCTGTTTTTT. Translated: CASSPRPVTGELFF.

This clonotype was recorded a few times. This rearrangement joins TRBV5-1 to TRBJ2-6, with a weak D call TRBD1 (5 bases). With 0 bases removed from V and 0 bases from J, the gap between germline ends came to 10 bases. The CDR3 is 17 residues long. Germline-derived CDR1 and CDR2 are SGHRS and YFSETQ. The CDR3 reads CASSLGADSSGANVLTF. In DNA form, the CDR3 reads TGCGCCAGCAGCTTGGGAGCAGACAGCTCTGGGGCCAACGTCCTGACTTTC.

This chain uses TRBV18 with TRBJ1-1; D gene ambiguous. CDR1 and CDR2 (germline): KGHSH, LQKENI. Trimming left V 2 bases short and J 1 base short, with 11 bases between. The CDR3 runs to 15 residues. The CDR3 nucleotides are TGTGCCAGCTCACCATTTCCGCAGCAGAACACTGAAGCTTTCTTT. Residues: CASSPFPQQNTEAFF.

This clonotype was counted only a few times. The rearrangement joins TRBV18 to TRBJ1-5; 7 bases fit TRBD1. CDR3 length equals 13 residues. Germline assignment: CDR1 KGHSH and CDR2 LQKENI. V dropped 5 bases and J dropped 6; count of bases not matched to a gene: 4. The chain's CDR3 is CASSNNRGQPQHF. The DNA of the CDR3 is TGTGCCAGCTCAAACAACAGGGGTCAGCCCCAGCATTTT.

This clonotype has ten or more counts. The gene calls are TRBV11-2 and TRBJ2-7; a weak D match, TRBD2 (5 bases). Germline V gene sequence: CDR1 SGHAT, CDR2 FQNNGV. The CDR3 extends over 16 amino acids. V gave up 0 bases and J gave up 5 bases, with 17 bases separating them. In nucleotides, the CDR3 is TGTGCCAGCAGCTTAGATGGGAGACTCCGTTATGACGAGCAGTACTTC. Translation: CASSLDGRLRYDEQYF.

The rearrangement links TRBV5-1 to TRBJ2-5, with 8 nucleotides matching TRBD1. Germline CDR1 and CDR2: SGHRS and YFSETQ. The V segment lost 3 bases and the J segment 1 base; nucleotides outside the gene matches: 5. The CDR3 loop spans 15 amino acids. CDR3 in amino acids: CASSWDRPLQETQYF. CDR3 DNA: TGCGCCAGCAGCTGGGACAGGCCTCTCCAAGAGACCCAGTACTTC.

A word on this clonotype: This could be a read error, since a much larger clone is one nucleotide away. The V and J genes are TRBV2 and TRBJ1-4; TRBD1 agrees at 8 bases. The germline CDR1 and CDR2 sequences are SNHLY and FYNNEI. This CDR3 is 13 amino acids long. The J segment lost 4 bases and the V segment lost 6 bases, leaving 1 base of the junction unmatched. The CDR3 sequence: CASRTGDNEKLFF. DNA of the CDR3: TGTGCCAGCAGGACAGGGGATAATGAAAAACTGTTTTTT. Based on the CDR3 plus reference TRBV2 and TRBJ1-4, the full variable domain is EPEVTQTPSHQVTQMGQEVILRCVPISNHLYFYWYRQILGQKVEFLVSFYNNEISEKSEIFDDQFSVERPDGSNFTLKIRSTKLEDSAMYFCASRTGDNEKLFFGSGTQLSVL.

The J gene is TRBJ1-2, the V gene TRBV11-2; D perhaps matches TRBD1 (5 bases). Trimming pared 5 bases from V and 4 bases from J, leaving 11 bases between. This CDR3 is 13 amino acids long. CDR1 and CDR2 (germline): SGHAT, FQNNGV. CDR3 DNA sequence: TGTGCCAGCAGCCAAAAGGGACCCTATGGCTACACCTTC. Its translation is CASSQKGPYGYTF.

This clonotype was found many times. This chain joins TRBV2 and TRBJ2-1; the D is unclear. The CDR3 consists of 13 residues. V was trimmed by 1 base and J by 7 bases, leaving 8 bases between them. Germline V gene sequence: CDR1 SNHLY, CDR2 FYNNEI. Here the CDR3 DNA reads TGTGCCAGCAGTGAAGAAGTGCGAAATGAGCAGTTCTTC. Encoded protein: CASSEEVRNEQFF.

This clonotype was counted many times. The chain combines TRBV11-2 with TRBJ2-7, with 7 bases aligning to TRBD1. The CDR3 is 15 amino acids. Germline trimming cut 3 bases from V and 2 bases from J; bases unmatched to any gene: 7. The V gene's germline CDR1 is SGHAT and CDR2 FQNNGV. The CDR3 loop is CASSLGTATPYEQYF. In DNA form, the CDR3 reads TGTGCCAGCAGCTTGGGGACAGCTACGCCCTACGAGCAGTACTTC.

This chain joins TRBV12-3 or TRBV12-4 and TRBJ2-2; D uncertain. V was shortened by 6 bases and J by 10 bases, with 12 bases between the two germline ends. The CDR3 is 12 residues long. CDR3 region: CASRQILAELFF. The CDR3 coding sequence is TGTGCCAGCAGACAGATACTCGCGGAGCTGTTTTTT.

This clonotype has at least ten counts. The chain employs TRBV13 and TRBJ1-1, with TRBD1 matching 7 bases. Germline V gives CDR1 PRHDT, CDR2 FYEKMQ (reference sequence). Losses at the gene ends were 2 bases for V and 1 base for J; bases not matched to a gene: 16. This CDR3 has 19 residues. CDR3 amino acids: CASSLPTGSGKTSNTEAFF. In nucleotides, the CDR3 is TGTGCCAGCAGCTTACCGACAGGGTCGGGGAAAACCTCGAACACTGAAGCTTTCTTT.

This clonotype appeared a few times. The chain combines TRBV6-1 with TRBJ2-5; D is possibly TRBD1 (6 bases). Germline V lookup: CDR1 MNHNS, CDR2 SASEGT. The CDR3 spans 14 residues. Trimming pared 6 bases from V and 1 base from J, leaving 12 bases between. The CDR3 DNA reads TGTGCCAGCAGATTTACAGGGCTCCAAGAGACCCAGTACTTC. This gives the protein CASRFTGLQETQYF.